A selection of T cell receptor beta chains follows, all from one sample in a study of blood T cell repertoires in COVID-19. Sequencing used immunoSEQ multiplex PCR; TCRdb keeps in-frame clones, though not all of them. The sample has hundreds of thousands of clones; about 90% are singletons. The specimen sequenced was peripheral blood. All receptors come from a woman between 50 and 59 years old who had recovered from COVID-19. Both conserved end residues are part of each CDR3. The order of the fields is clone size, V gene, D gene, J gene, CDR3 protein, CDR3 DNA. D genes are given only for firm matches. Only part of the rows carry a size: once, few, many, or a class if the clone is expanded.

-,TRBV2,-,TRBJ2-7,CASSPRQAYEQYF,TGTGCCAGCAGTCCGCGACAAGCCTACGAGCAGTACTTC
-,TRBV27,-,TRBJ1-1,CASSPLKQVVGTEAFF,TGTGCCAGCAGTCCCCTTAAACAGGTAGTGGGAACTGAAGCTTTCTTT
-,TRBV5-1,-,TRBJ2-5,CASSLVVQQETQYF,TGCGCCAGCAGCTTGGTGGTGCAGCAAGAGACCCAGTACTTC
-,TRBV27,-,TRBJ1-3,CASSSTYQQEDGNTIYF,TGTGCCAGCAGTTCCACATATCAACAGGAAGACGGAAACACCATATATTTT
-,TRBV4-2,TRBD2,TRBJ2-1,CASSQMRGIAGERGEQFF,TGTGCCAGCAGCCAGATGCGGGGGATAGCGGGGGAACGGGGTGAGCAGTTCTTC
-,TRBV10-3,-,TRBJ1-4,CAISGQINEKLFF,TGTGCCATCAGTGGACAAATTAATGAAAAACTGTTTTTT
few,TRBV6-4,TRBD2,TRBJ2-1,CASSDSAGGYNEQFF,TGTGCCAGCAGTGACTCAGCGGGGGGCTACAATGAGCAGTTCTTC
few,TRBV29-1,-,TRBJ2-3,CSVVQNLMDTQYF,TGCAGCGTTGTTCAGAACCTTATGGATACGCAGTATTTT
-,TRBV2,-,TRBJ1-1,CASSAGYTEAFF,TGTGCCAGCAGTGCGGGGTACACTGAAGCTTTCTTT
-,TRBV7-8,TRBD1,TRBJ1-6,CASSQRQGDSPLHF,TGTGCCAGCAGCCAAAGACAGGGAGATTCACCCCTCCACTTT